The 22 T cell receptor beta chains listed next were all sequenced from one sample in a study of blood T cell repertoires in COVID-19. Here immunoSEQ multiplex PCR was the method, and the copy in TCRdb shows in-frame clones only, minus some. The sample comprises fewer than 250,000 clones, under 90% of which are singletons, and 3% to 4.5% rests with the top ten. The sample consisted of PBMCs or T cells enriched from blood (not recorded which). The receptors shown here come from a woman aged 40 to 50 who had been exposed to COVID-19.

The chain couples TRBV7-9 to TRBJ2-3, with TRBD2 identical over 12 bases. V shed 4 bases, J shed 2 bases, and the junction held 4 bases outside the gene matches. CDR3 length: 16 amino acids. CDR1 is SEHNR and CDR2 is FQNEAQ in the germline V gene (reference sequence). The CDR3 here is CASSSWTSGDTDTQYF. CDR3 nucleotide sequence: TGTGCCAGCAGCTCATGGACTAGCGGGGACACAGATACGCAGTATTTT.

The table lists this clone with many counts. The V gene is TRBV3-1 (or the pseudogene TRBV3-2), the J gene TRBJ1-2; 9 bases match TRBD1. The germline gives CDR1 LGHDT, CDR2 YNNKEL (reference sequence). This CDR3 has 15 residues. The ends lost 2 bases at V and 7 bases at J; junction bases unmatched: 8. The chain's CDR3 is CASSQTTGGAGGYTF. In DNA form, the CDR3 reads TGTGCCAGCAGCCAAACCACAGGGGGCGCGGGTGGCTACACCTTC.

V usage is TRBV19 and J usage is TRBJ1-4; D might be TRBD1 (6 bases). Trimming took 7 bases from V and 4 from J, leaving 19 bases between them. This CDR3 has 16 residues. Germline values: CDR1 LNHDA, CDR2 SQIVND (reference sequence). DNA for the CDR3: TGTGCCAGTACCTCCCGGCAGGGGAAGGGTAATGAAAAACTGTTTTTT. Translated: CASTSRQGKGNEKLFF.

This rearrangement joins TRBV18 to TRBJ1-1; D possibly corresponds to TRBD1 (5 bases). There are 15 residues in the CDR3. Trimming left V 2 bases short and J 1 base short, with 11 bases between. The germline V gene has CDR1 KGHSH and CDR2 LQKENI. CDR3 amino acids: CASSPETDWNTEAFF. In nucleotides, the CDR3 is TGTGCCAGCTCACCAGAGACAGACTGGAACACTGAAGCTTTCTTT.

The sample holds a few counts of this clone. The rearrangement links TRBV7-8 to TRBJ1-1; 8 nucleotides line up with TRBD1. CDR1 is SGHVS, CDR2 FQNEAQ, per germline. The CDR3 sequence is 14 residues long. The J segment lost 5 bases and the V segment lost 2 bases, leaving 4 bases of the junction unmatched. The chain's CDR3 is CASSLQGAVTEAFF. For the CDR3, the DNA is TGTGCCAGCAGCTTACAGGGGGCGGTAACTGAAGCTTTCTTT.

This chain links TRBV4-2 with TRBJ1-6; D is uncertain. This CDR3 region has 15 residues. Germline V gene sequence: CDR1 LGHNA, CDR2 YNFKEQ. Trimming left V 1 base short and J 1 base short, with 5 bases between. This chain's CDR3 is CASSQGRSYNSPLHF. Written as DNA, the CDR3 is TGTGCCAGCAGCCAAGGGCGGTCCTATAATTCACCCCTCCACTTT.

As regards this clone: Other DNA sequences in the sample encode the same CDR3. The rearrangement joins TRBV7-2 to TRBJ2-1; 12 bases fit TRBD2. The CDR3 extends over 15 amino acids. CDR1 is SGHTA and CDR2 is FQGNSA in the germline V gene. With V trimmed by 5 bases and J by 4 bases, 3 bases remained unmatched. The CDR3 sequence: CASSPSGGDYNEQFF. DNA of the CDR3: TGTGCCAGCAGCCCTAGCGGGGGGGATTACAATGAGCAGTTCTTC.

The chain has TRBV25-1 and TRBJ1-1, with 8 bases matching TRBD1. The CDR3 spans 16 residues. Germline V lookup: CDR1 MGHDK, CDR2 SYGVNS. The J segment lost 0 bases and the V segment lost 4 bases, leaving 7 bases of the junction unmatched. The CDR3 loop reads CASSALDRAVNTEAFF. CDR3 DNA sequence: TGTGCCAGCAGTGCACTGGACAGGGCGGTGAACACTGAAGCTTTCTTT.

V usage is TRBV18 and J usage is TRBJ1-1, with TRBD1 identical over 7 bases. J was trimmed by 0 bases and V by 8 bases; bases with no gene match: 3. The V gene's germline CDR1 is KGHSH and CDR2 LQKENI. The CDR3 runs to 13 residues. DNA of the CDR3: TGTGCCAGCGTGACAGGGTTGAACACTGAAGCTTTCTTT. The encoded protein is CASVTGLNTEAFF.

On this clone: Different DNA sequences within this sample yield the same CDR3. This chain joins TRBV7-8 and TRBJ2-1; a weak D match, TRBD2 (7 bases). CDR1 SGHVS and CDR2 FQNEAQ come from the germline V gene. V lost 1 base and J lost 1, with 11 bases in between. The CDR3 runs to 16 residues. The CDR3 region has the DNA TGTGCCAGCAGCTTAGGCGGGGGCAGGTCCTACAATGAGCAGTTCTTC. This encodes CASSLGGGRSYNEQFF.

The chain recombines TRBV28 with TRBJ1-2; D possibly corresponds to TRBD1 (5 bases). Germline V gene lookup returns CDR1 MDHEN and CDR2 SYDVKM. CDR3 length: 13 amino acids. V lost 3 bases and J lost 7, with 12 bases in between. The CDR3 DNA sequence: TGTGCCAGCAGTTTTCAGGGTTCGGGTGGCTACACCTTC. As protein: CASSFQGSGGYTF.

The chain carries TRBV19 and TRBJ2-3, with 8 bases identical to TRBD1. The CDR3 has 17 amino acids. Per germline, CDR1 LNHDA and CDR2 SQIVND (reference sequence). J gave up 0 bases and V 6 bases, and 11 bases lay outside the gene matches. CDR3 bases: TGTGCCAGTAGAGTAATTAATGGACAGGGCAGCACAGATACGCAGTATTTT. Translated, it gives CASRVINGQGSTDTQYF.

This clone was recorded at least ten times. The chain joins TRBV5-4 to TRBJ1-6; 8 nucleotides align to TRBD1. Germline CDR1 is SGHNT and CDR2 is YYREEE (reference sequence). Germline trimming cut 1 base from V and 2 bases from J; bases unmatched to any gene: 5. The CDR3 has 17 residues. The CDR3 protein is CASSLQGAVTYNSPLHF. The CDR3 DNA sequence: TGTGCCAGCAGCTTGCAGGGGGCGGTCACCTATAATTCACCCCTCCACTTT. Filled out from reference TRBV5-4 and TRBJ1-6, the complete variable domain reads ETGVTQSPTHLIKTRGQQVTLRCSSQSGHNTVSWYQQALGQGPQFIFQYYREEENGRGNFPPRFSGLQFPNYSSELNVNALELDDSALYLCASSLQGAVTYNSPLHFGNGTRLTVT.

The genes are TRBV5-1 and TRBJ1-4, with D possibly matching TRBD1 (6 bases). V lost 1 base, J lost 0 bases, and 10 bases lay in between. This CDR3 has 16 amino acids. From germline, CDR1 is SGHRS and CDR2 YFSETQ. CDR3 DNA sequence: TGCGCCAGCAGCTTGACAGGGCCTGCAACTAATGAAAAACTGTTTTTT. Protein: CASSLTGPATNEKLFF.

The rearrangement links TRBV19 to TRBJ1-2; TRBD1 aligns across 7 bases. Germline CDR1 LNHDA, CDR2 SQIVND (reference sequence). CDR3 length: 14 amino acids. With V trimmed by 7 bases and J by 8 bases, 13 bases remained unmatched. CDR3 in amino acids: CASTPQGGREGYTF. In nucleotides, the CDR3 is TGTGCCAGTACCCCCCAAGGGGGCAGGGAGGGCTACACCTTC.

The CDR3 sequence: CASSSGLAVNSGANVLTF. The CDR3 DNA reads TGTGCCAGCAGCTCCGGGCTAGCGGTGAACTCTGGGGCCAACGTCCTGACTTTC. The genes are TRBV7-9 and TRBJ2-6, with 7 positions matching TRBD2. Germline values: CDR1 SEHNR, CDR2 FQNEAQ (reference sequence). The CDR3 loop spans 18 amino acids. V lost 4 bases, J lost 0 bases, and 9 bases stayed unmatched.

This chain joins TRBV3-1 (or the pseudogene TRBV3-2) and TRBJ1-1; possible D gene TRBD1, 5 bases. Trimming pared 3 bases from V and 1 base from J, leaving 9 bases between. The CDR3 has 14 amino acids. CDR1 is LGHDT and CDR2 is YNNKEL in the germline V gene (reference sequence). CDR3: CASSHWGGNTEAFF. In nucleotides, the CDR3 is TGTGCCAGCAGCCATTGGGGGGGGAACACTGAAGCTTTCTTT.

The V and J genes are TRBV4-3 and TRBJ2-1, with a weak D call TRBD2 (6 bases). The CDR3 is 18 residues long. Trimming removed 1 base at V and 0 bases at J, with 16 bases between. CDR1 LGHNA and CDR2 YSLEER come from the germline V gene. Here the CDR3 reads CASSQVISGDSSYNEQFF. In DNA, the CDR3 is TGCGCCAGCAGCCAAGTTATTTCGGGAGACAGCTCCTACAATGAGCAGTTCTTC.

The chain employs TRBV3-1 (or the pseudogene TRBV3-2) and TRBJ1-4; D call uncertain. CDR1 LGHDT and CDR2 YNNKEL come from the germline V gene (reference sequence). The V and J ends lost 1 base and 11 bases respectively, with 8 bases between them. The CDR3 extends over 12 amino acids. The CDR3 reads CASSQVGLKLFF. CDR3 nucleotide sequence: TGTGCCAGCAGCCAAGTGGGCCTGAAACTGTTTTTT.

There are a few counts of this clone. This chain uses TRBV2 with TRBJ1-2; unclear D gene. Germline V gene data show CDR1 as SNHLY and CDR2 as FYNNEI. This CDR3 spans 14 amino acids. V lost 1 base and J lost 8, with 14 bases in between. CDR3 nucleotides: TGTGCCAGCAGTGAAGAAACTAAGGCGTACGGCTACACCTTC. Amino acid sequence: CASSEETKAYGYTF. Based on the CDR3 plus reference TRBV2 and TRBJ1-2, the full variable domain is EPEVTQTPSHQVTQMGQEVILRCVPISNHLYFYWYRQILGQKVEFLVSFYNNEISEKSEIFDDQFSVERPDGSNFTLKIRSTKLEDSAMYFCASSEETKAYGYTFGSGTRLTVV.

The chain combines TRBV6-4 with TRBJ1-1; the D gene is possibly TRBD1 (6 bases). Germline V lookup: CDR1 MRHNA, CDR2 SNTAGT. V lost 6 bases and J lost 1, with 9 bases in between. CDR3 length equals 13 residues. The CDR3 DNA follows: TGTGCCAGCAGAAACAGGGAGAACACTGAAGCTTTCTTT. It is translated as CASRNRENTEAFF.

V is TRBV7-9 and J is TRBJ2-3; D may be TRBD2 (6 bases). There are 14 residues in the CDR3. From germline, CDR1 is SEHNR and CDR2 FQNEAQ (reference sequence). Trimming left V 5 bases short and J 1 base short, with 10 bases between. The CDR3 region is CASSPVAGTDTQYF. The CDR3 DNA sequence: TGTGCCAGCAGCCCCGTAGCGGGCACAGATACGCAGTATTTT.